These 9 T cell receptor beta chains share one sample of origin, sequenced in a study of PD-1 blockade in classical Hodgkin lymphoma. This sample's time point: cycle 4 day 1 (C4D1), after 6 weeks of nivolumab. Every patient relapsed after autologous stem cell transplantation, and brentuximab vedotin exposure varied. Thawed PBMCs were the source of CD4+ T cells, purified by magnetic negative selection. TCRdb's copy holds only in-frame clones and misses some; the assay was immunoSEQ multiplex PCR. Here the sample spans around 13,000 clones, roughly 86% being singletons. The specimen was CD4+ T cells from blood, collected before the fourth cycle of nivolumab. The source of these receptors is a human donor with classical Hodgkin lymphoma.

V is TRBV5-1 and J is TRBJ2-7; D ambiguous. The V gene's germline CDR1 is SGHRS and CDR2 YFSETQ. The CDR3 totals 11 residues. The V gene lost 7 bases and the J gene lost 6 bases, with 11 bases spanning the gap. The CDR3 DNA sequence: TGCGCCAGCTCAGGATGGACCGAGCAGTACTTC. Protein sequence: CASSGWTEQYF.

J is TRBJ1-5 and V is TRBV6-6, with D tentatively TRBD1 (5 bases). V lost 6 bases to trimming and J lost 4 bases, with 13 bases between them. Germline V gene lookup returns CDR1 MNHNY and CDR2 SVGAGI (reference sequence). The CDR3 has 14 amino acids. The CDR3 sequence: CASSGHPGNQPQHF. As DNA, the CDR3 is TGTGCCAGCAGCGGACATCCTGGGAATCAGCCCCAGCATTTT.

The chain uses TRBV6-5 and TRBJ1-2, with 10 positions matching TRBD1. With 8 bases clipped from V and 9 bases from J, the junction kept 6 bases outside the gene matches. Germline V gives CDR1 MNHEY, CDR2 SVGAGI. The length of the CDR3 is 12 residues. As DNA, the CDR3 is TGTGCCAGCCGATCGACAGGGGGCAGCTACACCTTC. It is translated as CASRSTGGSYTF.

The gene calls are TRBV21-1 and TRBJ1-1. TRBV21-1 is assigned pseudogene status. This CDR3 is 18 amino acids long. Here the CDR3 reads CASSKSLGPPRPWREAFF. CDR3 nucleotide sequence: TGTGCCAGCAGCAAATCTCTAGGGCCGCCGCGCCCATGGCGTGAAGCTTTCTTT.

This clone was recorded a few times. CDR3 sequence reads: CASSRQETQYF. DNA of the CDR3: TGCGCCAGCAGCCGGCAAGAGACCCAGTACTTC. The rearrangement uses TRBV5-1 and TRBJ2-5; D is undetermined. CDR1 is SGHRS, CDR2 YFSETQ, per germline. Trimming took off 4 bases at V and 2 bases at J, with 3 bases between the two ends. There are 11 residues in the CDR3.

The rearrangement uses TRBV10-2 and TRBJ2-7; 8 bases line up with TRBD2. V gave up 0 bases and J gave up 2 bases; unmatched junction bases: 3. Per the germline V gene, CDR1 is WSHSY and CDR2 is SAAADI. The CDR3 has 15 residues. The CDR3 region is CASSESSGVAYEQYF. CDR3 sequence (DNA): TGCGCCAGCAGTGAGTCTAGCGGGGTTGCCTACGAGCAGTACTTC.

The chain recombines TRBV5-4 with TRBJ1-5; 8 bases match TRBD1. Germline V gives CDR1 SGHNT, CDR2 YYREEE (reference sequence). The CDR3 totals 15 residues. The trim removed 5 bases at V and 0 bases at J, leaving 4 bases unmatched. The CDR3 DNA sequence: TGTGCCAGCAGTTTTGGACAGGGTAGCAATCAGCCCCAGCATTTT. This encodes CASSFGQGSNQPQHF.

The chain combines TRBV7-3 with TRBJ1-2; no firm D call. This CDR3 contains 12 residues. V dropped 3 bases and J dropped 7 bases, with 9 bases sitting between them. CDR1 and CDR2 (germline): SGHTA, FQGTGA. This chain's CDR3 is CASSFSGSGYTF. CDR3 in DNA: TGTGCCAGCAGCTTCTCCGGGAGTGGCTACACCTTC.

This rearrangement joins TRBV27 to TRBJ2-3; a possible D gene is TRBD1 (6 bases). This CDR3 comprises 16 residues. Germline V lookup: CDR1 MNHEY, CDR2 SMNVEV (reference sequence). The V and J ends lost 1 base and 3 bases respectively, with 14 bases between them. Written as DNA, the CDR3 is TGTGCCAGCAGTTTATTAGGACAGCGACCGACAGATACGCAGTATTTT. As protein: CASSLLGQRPTDTQYF.